This TCR beta chain is drawn from a study of immune heterogeneity within non-small cell lung tumors listed by TCRdb under 2018. For the study in its entirety: By histology, the tumors were a handful of squamous cell carcinomas, more than nine non-squamous carcinomas and 1 tumor not otherwise specified. The study combined whole-exome sequencing, RNA-seq and TCR beta repertoire sequencing of multiple spatially distinct regions from each NSCLC tumor to examine intratumoral immune heterogeneity. Transcriptome data were available for just 35 to 50 loci from about a dozen patients, whereas TCR repertoire analysis spanned under 60 tumor loci from 15 patients. Neoantigen binding to each patient's HLA alleles was predicted with netMHCpan-3.0 for mutant peptides of 8 to 11 amino acids. Results and caveats for the whole study, not just this receptor: A moderate positive correlation (R approximately 0.36), which was statistically significant, linked local T-cell repertoire clonality to local tumor mutational burden. High-frequency TCR beta clonotypes were found to be largely distinct between individual patients. Identical dominant CDR3B clonotypes recurred across loci within a patient, yet different tumor locations also harbored unique high-frequency clones.

Genomic DNA was extracted from bulk tumor tissue and used as the TCR template, and 600 ng gDNA was amplified per sample. During surgery, multiple biopsies were taken from each primary tumor and placed as far apart as possible within the tumor mass. Patients in the study cohort, which was described as untreated, were newly diagnosed NSCLC cases going through curative surgery. The samples came from about 16 patients with newly diagnosed non-small cell lung cancer who were having surgery intended to be curative. Resected tumor masses were reviewed by two independent pathologists. Only high-quality DNA and RNA samples were carried forward to sequencing. Of note for this clonotype: It lacks a known antigen. Base-call qualities are not available, and no considerably larger clone is one nucleotide away.

The CDR3 holds 14 amino acids from the cysteine to the phenylalanine. The read is trimmed to its CDR3 DNA, 42 bases read in frame from base 1. Based on the germline V gene, the CDR1 and CDR2 sequences are SGHAT and FQNNGV. V and J lose 4 bases and 3 bases, and a span of 11 bases separates them. A multiplex PCR system amplified the TCR beta CDR3 region, with a first 10-cycle round using 32 V-gene forward and 13 J-gene reverse primers. The first PCR round was done with a QIAGEN Multiplex PCR Kit, and the primer sequences were filed in Chinese patent CN105087789A. In a second PCR round, Illumina universal primers were added with the Phusion High-Fidelity PCR Kit. The TCR libraries underwent paired-end sequencing with a read length of 151 bp on the Illumina HiSeq X Ten platform. The authors' pipeline ran thus. Reads lacking multiplex PCR primers were removed with Cutadapt, read pairs were merged with PEAR, and CDR3 regions were called with MiXCR default settings. Repertoire diversity was assessed by Shannon entropy, and clonality was calculated as one minus the Shannon entropy divided by the ln of the count of productive unique sequences. Clonotypes at a frequency of at least 0.5% were defined as dominant or high-frequency T-cell clones. In-frame beta chains were kept once TCRdb had trimmed the public reads at Q25 with fastp and called clones with MiXCR. When rows share a CDR3 protein, they turn into one entry using the most common DNA and genes. The V and J calls and clone size are TCRdb's, not the authors'. In this sample the table shows roughly 4,100 distinct CDR3 sequences, under 30% of which occur a single time. The ten most abundant clones make up roughly 12% of the sample.

The receptor was derived from a man aged 55 to 70 with non-small cell lung cancer. Sequenced input: lung tumor tissue. This chain is built from TRBV11-2 and TRBJ2-3; no D gene call is confident. CDR3 region: CASSSGSLTDTQYF. The nucleotide sequence is given as TGTGCCAGCAGCTCTGGGTCCCTGACAGATACGCAGTATTTT.